Described below is a single T cell receptor (beta chain) sequence and its context. This clonotype was seen just once. The antigen it binds to is not known. The junction and the germline gene differ at one end; a read error may be behind it. A constant-region primer and ProtoScript II reverse transcriptase were used to reverse-transcribe TCRbeta-specific cDNA from about 0.55 ug total RNA. Three nested multiplex PCR rounds, following a slightly modified ARM-PCR procedure, were used to build the TCRbeta libraries. Each of the first two PCR rounds ran for 9 to 11 cycles using multiplex TRBV1-TRBV30 forward primers together with a Cbeta reverse primer. Sample barcodes and Illumina adapters were added in a final 25-cycle PCR using Deep VentR polymerase. Before sequencing, amplicons of 200-500 bp were purified from gel using a QIAquick gel extraction kit. An Illumina HiSeq 2500 was used to sequence the TCRbeta amplicons, generating 250-bp paired-end reads. The study's processing was this. Trimmomatic v0.33 was used to quality-trim the reads, and FLASH v1.2.11 was used to merge paired reads so that full CDR3 sequences could be recovered. MiGEC v1.2.1b assigned V, D and J germline segments to the rearranged TCRbeta sequences. Clonotype statistics and Shannon-Wiener diversity indices were calculated with VDJtools v1.0.0. Except for diversity analysis, only each sample's 250 most abundant clonotypes were used in subsequent analyses to reduce sampling bias. The raw public data were reprocessed by TCRdb itself: fastp quality trimming at Q25, MiXCR clonotype calling, in-frame beta chains only. Rows with a matching CDR3 protein are joined into one entry that keeps the most common DNA and genes. These V and J calls originate from TCRdb's pipeline instead of the authors' own analysis. The sample table lists 45,000 to 65,000 distinct CDR3 sequences, about 78% of them with a count of one. The top ten constitute roughly 25% of the sample.

The data were obtained in a study of tumor-infiltrating lymphocytes in primary liver carcinoma (dated by TCRdb to 2016 to 2017). For the study in its entirety: Hepatocellular carcinoma (four) or combined HCC and intrahepatic cholangiocarcinoma (one) was present in the five patients, who were three men and two women aged 30 to 69 years. The five patients had tumors staged T1-T3 N0M0, with maximum diameters ranging from roughly 4 to 10 cm. Roughly 3.5 to 8 million productive TCRbeta reads were obtained per sample, and no significant difference in read depth was found between tissue types. For each liver tumor, the study sampled five regions along with adjacent normal tissue and blood, and applied TCRbeta repertoire sequencing, expression microarrays and whole-exome sequencing. A total of around 35 specimens from 5 patients, comprising 25 or so tumor regions, 5 adjacent noncancerous liver tissues and 5 peripheral blood samples, were covered by TCRbeta repertoire sequencing. Agilent mRNA microarray profiling was performed on the 20 to 25 tumor region samples to relate TCRbeta repertoire diversity to the local molecular phenotype. Technical replicate repertoires showed high reproducibility, with mean shared-clone rates around 0.9 and correlation coefficients above 0.95. What the research found in general, with its limitations: The top 250 clones accounted for a significantly greater share of the repertoire in tumors than in blood (p = 0.039). Only about 7.5-25% of top clones were found in all five regions of a tumor, suggesting spatial heterogeneity of tumor-infiltrating T cells. Pairs of tumor regions showed greater repertoire overlap (mean around 36%) than tumor-adjacent pairs (approximately 17%) or tumor-blood pairs (around 15%), which is consistent with antigen-driven expansion. Because sequencing covered only the TCR beta chain and unpaired alpha chains were not captured, true repertoire diversity is likely underestimated. Since the samples were bulk and unsorted, there was no way to compare CD4+ and CD8+ T cell repertoires. The study included only four to six patients, and the authors note findings should be validated in a larger study.

The CDR3 numbers 14 residues from cysteine through phenylalanine. Left in the record is the CDR3 DNA by itself, 42 bases read in frame from the first base. CDR1 and CDR2 (SGHRS, YFSETQ) derive from the germline V gene. Without any cell sorting, total RNA and DNA were co-extracted from around 18-30 mg of bulk tissue using the AllPrep DNA/RNA mini kit. Surgical resection was performed in China between November 2015 and 2016 on about five patients with histopathologically diagnosed primary liver carcinoma. Chronic HBV infection was present in the patients, and the patients were treatment-naive at sampling. Each tumor was sampled at five spatially separated regions: the tumor centre plus the superior, inferior, left-lateral and right-lateral poles. More than 80% viable tumor cells were found by histology in every tumor sample. Fresh tumor and adjacent tissue pieces were bisected; one half was stored in RNAlater at -80°C, the other sent for histology.

This receptor was obtained from a man aged 35 to 55 with primary liver carcinoma and hepatitis B virus infection. The chain is made from TRBV5-1 and TRBJ2-5; TRBD1 might be the D gene, on 6 matching bases. Input material: liver tumor tissue from sampling region 5. Reading the label with the study, this specimen's cell subset or site is: tumor region T5, tumor centre. The CDR3 region has the sequence CASSLAGARETQYF. The sequenced DNA: TGCGCTAGCAGCTTGGCAGGGGCCCGAGAGACCCAGTACTTC.